This note documents a single T cell receptor beta chain sequence. Its cognate antigen is unknown. A much larger clone differs by one base, so this may be a read error. The germline CDR1 and CDR2 sequences are SEHNR and FQNEAQ (reference sequence). The V and J ends lost 8 bases and 10 bases, in that order; junction bases with no gene match: 9. This CDR3 contains 13 residues. In the original processing: Clinicopathological groups supplied CDR3 differences that were used to build a distant-metastasis classifier for papillary thyroid cancer. Through MiXCR, TCRdb re-clonotyped the PCR reads. For this entry, the V and J calls and clone size follow TCRdb and not the study's own pipeline. Here the sample spans some 20,000 clones, roughly 24% being singletons. These data are taken from a study of metastatic and nonmetastatic thyroid tumors. Overall study context: The comparison covered peripheral blood and tumor or nodule tissue in malignant and benign thyroid patients.

Study-level findings and limits: Within blood and tumor, benign nodules reportedly had significantly lower TCR beta diversity than malignant thyroid tumors did.

Nobody among the patients had been given any treatment before thyroid surgery. This TCR was recovered from a female donor with papillary thyroid cancer or a benign thyroid nodule (not recorded which). Some clones in this sample may be carry-over from other donors' samples. The rearrangement joins TRBV7-9 to TRBJ2-3; TRBD1 matches 10 bases. Sequencing was carried out using tumor tissue. The CDR3 loop is CASQRGTGDAQYF. DNA for the CDR3: TGTGCCAGCCAAAGGGGGACAGGGGATGCGCAGTATTTT.